This T cell receptor (beta chain) was identified in a study of T cells in Graves' hyperthyroidism and ophthalmopathy. V gave up 6 bases and J gave up 5 bases, with 18 bases separating them. Germline V gene data show CDR1 as DFQATT and CDR2 as SNEGSKA (reference sequence). This CDR3 is 14 amino acids long. RNA transcripts yielded amplified TCR beta CDR3 regions. When the TCR CDR3 underwent first-round RT-PCR, the HTBI primer set was used. TCRdb independently ran MiXCR on the multiplex PCR reads; one entry per CDR3 protein. The sample includes more than 500,000 distinct CDR3 sequences, around 15% of them seen just once. Fresh peripheral blood, approximately 10 ml, was the source of the PBMCs. This clonotype was detected ten times or more.

V gene TRBV20-1 combines with J gene TRBJ2-3, with D unresolved. Material for sequencing was blood. The TCR comes from a woman in her twenties or thirties with Graves' hyperthyroidism. CDR3 sequence reads: CSARSAFDVDTQYF. The CDR3 coding sequence is TGCAGTGCCCGATCGGCATTCGATGTAGATACGCAGTATTTT.